This record looks at one T cell receptor (beta chain) sequence and its context. This clone has a single count. It has no known antigen specificity. No per-base quality is available; no much larger clone lies one base away. The CDR3 contains 16 residues, cysteine and phenylalanine counted. Only the CDR3 DNA stays, 48 bases, in frame from base 1. As encoded in the germline V gene, CDR1 is SGHRS while CDR2 is YFSETQ. The germline V and J ends show losses of 4 bases and 8 bases respectively, and no gene match explains 9 bases of the junction. The entry originates in a study of cytomegalovirus exposure and HLA in healthy donors (dated by TCRdb to between 2016 and 2019). In terms of the full investigation: In an earlier analysis of under 750 of the donors, about 260 Gb of sequence data and 117 million unique TCR beta sequences from about 180 million T cells were reported. About 280 gigabases of sequencing data and around 85 million unique TCR sequences made up an early release that covered nearly 650 HLA-typed donors. Of the 300 to 400 genotyped donors, over 70% fell in the genetic ancestry cluster associated with self-reported Caucasian donors. The study aimed to test whether cataloging public T cell receptors could reveal signatures of past pathogen exposure. The study profiled the T cell repertoires of under 700 subjects by immunosequencing and related them to cytomegalovirus serostatus. In addition to the first cohort of around 670 subjects, a separate validation cohort of approximately 110 different subjects was used. To predict cytomegalovirus infection status, the study combined high-throughput TCR immunosequencing, statistical association of individual TCRs with disease status, and machine learning. A later analysis re-examined previously published TCR beta repertoires from roughly 650 donors and added high-resolution HLA genotyping to investigate patterns of TCR occurrence. In the later analysis, no new phenotypic data were used to find candidate immune exposures; instead, reliance was placed on TCR beta sequences and their occurrence across donors. An earlier analysis of several hundred of the donors applied high-throughput TCR beta sequencing to assess whether each TCR beta V gene segment acted as functional or pseudogenic. Donor age, sex, ethnicity and CMV serostatus were compiled together with the repertoire data. Genome-wide SNP genotypes for about three fifths of the roughly 700 donors were used in a later genetic analysis, which treated that subset as a discovery cohort. Every discovery cohort repertoire had been produced on one sequencing platform. Class I and class II HLA loci were covered by the typing at four-digit resolution. The number of donors typed differed by locus, with 629-630 for A, B, C, DRB1 and DQB1, 522 for DQA1, 600 to 610 for DPA1, and some 440 for DPB1. Four or five DR-DQ haplotypes were handled as single units for association and clustering, since linkage in the cohort was strong. On average, around 200,000 unique TCR beta nucleotide sequences were sequenced per donor among a few hundred genotyped donors of the cohort, with about 17% of those sequences being non-productive.

Study-wide conclusions, independent of this receptor: In this cohort, only TCR beta chains were sequenced, and detectable features were limited by the absence of alpha or paired-chain data. According to a later analysis, parvovirus B19, influenza, CMV and Epstein-Barr virus appeared linked to several top co-occurrence clusters. Presence/absence analyses assumed roughly uniform sequencing depth across donors, an assumption that may not hold. Because HLA typing was missing for some donors at each locus, association tests included only the typed subset. A cluster of highly shared sequence variants was judged likely to represent a technical artifact of the sequencing pipeline. Most CMV-associated TCR beta chains appeared to be HLA-restricted in a later analysis, and the HLA associations seemed to be driven largely by CMV exposure. In a later analysis, some 18,000 TCR beta sequences were associated with specific HLA alleles at a false discovery rate of 0.05. In a later analysis, HLA-associated TCR beta chains were found to be more clonally expanded and to have lower generation probabilities than equally common non-associated chains. An earlier analysis of some 590 of the donors showed that most TCR beta V segments appeared in productive rearrangements either about 87% or about 30% of the time, which broadly matched IMGT annotations. Across donors, most TCR sequences were observed very rarely, whereas some public TCRs were present in many individuals. Because counts were too low, under 20 rarely observed V segments, including chromosome 9 orphons, were left out of the earlier analysis of about 500 of the donors. Strong co-occurrence of HLA alleles, especially DR and DQ, made assigning TCR associations to individual alleles difficult. It was suggested by the authors that the approach could potentially be generalized to other disease states and immunological phenotypes. Linkage disequilibrium might explain the correlated functional status among segregating V segments, but an unknown experimental factor could not be excluded. In both the original and validation cohorts, the classifier was reported to diagnose cytomegalovirus status with high specificity and sensitivity. CMV serostatus was the only immune exposure information available for the cohort. In a later analysis, the rate of TCR association differed among HLA loci, with DRB1 alleles having the most associated TCRs and HLA-C alleles having the fewest. In the study, some 180 TCR beta chains were listed as associated with cytomegalovirus. Three of the identified cytomegalovirus-associated TCR beta chains were confirmed in vitro to be specific for cytomegalovirus antigens. An association between a missense DCLRE1C variant and V-gene and J-gene trimming of TCR beta chains was found in a later genetic analysis and replicated in an independent cohort. The 87-base-pair reads could not distinguish some IMGT-functional V segments, including TRBV6-2 and TRBV6-3, so those segments were excluded. A later genetic analysis reported fewer N-insertions in productive TCRs among donors in an Asian-associated ancestry cluster than the approximately 670-donor mean. A further reported finding was that TCR beta sequences accurately predicted the HLA-A and HLA-B alleles for most subjects in the first cohort.

Library construction relied on the immunoSEQ multiplex PCR assay. For the multiplex PCR, a mixture combining 60 forward primers for TCR Vbeta segments and 13 reverse primers for TCR Jbeta segments was used. Amplification of the CDR3 region of rearranged TCR beta genes was performed with a multiplex PCR assay on genomic DNA. Amplified TCR beta libraries were sequenced as 87-base-pair reads on the Illumina HiSeq System. As for the original processing: In a later analysis, 70 million to 95 million unique TCR beta chains were counted across the 500 to 850 repertoires, and around 10 million of these chains were shared by at least two donors. A nearest-neighbor algorithm error-corrected the raw reads and collapsed the reads into unique sequences, merging closely related sequences to remove PCR and sequencing errors. To assign V, D and J gene segments, CDR3 sequences were aligned to IMGT reference sequences. Each retained sequence needed at least a six-nucleotide match to both a V gene segment and a J gene segment. Rearrangements were called productive when the CDR3 lacked stop codons and stayed in frame with V and J; all others were non-productive. CDR3 was defined according to IMGT convention as the region running from the second conserved V-encoded cysteine to the conserved J-encoded phenylalanine. The earlier analysis of some 580 of the donors excluded any sequence lacking an unambiguous match to a single V gene segment. In an earlier analysis of about 590 of the donors, a V segment was called functional when productive rearrangements were above 56.7%, and segregating when the standard deviation between donors exceeded 5%. To diagnose cytomegalovirus status from the catalog of TCR beta chain sequences, a statistical classification framework was built. A later analysis assigned V and J genes by comparing TCR nucleotide sequences with IMGT/GENE-DB human TR gene sequences. Using the TCRdist pipeline, a later analysis assigned CDR3 sequences along with most-parsimonious VDJ recombination scenarios. A later analysis defined each TCR beta chain by its CDR3 amino acid sequence plus V-gene family, and excluded reads lacking a unique V-gene family. To address suspected cross-contamination and a sequencing artifact, a later analysis removed 592 highly shared, low-generation-probability nucleotide sequences. In a later analysis, a clonal expansion index was calculated for each public chain from normalized within-repertoire ranks of inferred template counts. A later analysis computed generation probabilities with a VDJ recombination model fitted to out-of-frame rearrangements, and checked the results against IGoR. In a later analysis, hypergeometric tests were used to score TCR-TCR, TCR-HLA and TCR-CMV co-occurrence, with a repertoire-size bias correction applied to TCR pairs. False discovery rates were estimated in a later analysis by permuting HLA or CMV assignments 20 times. In a later analysis, co-occurring TCRs were grouped using DBSCAN, with TCRdist sequence similarity added in when clustering inside HLA-allele-positive subsets. Co-occurrence clustering excluded repertoires with fewer than 30,000 or more than 120,000 public chains, plus five with anomalous nucleotide sharing. TCRdb re-hosts the immuneACCESS table, in-frame sequences only. Its copies lack some clones; in the studies checked, an unresolved V gene accounts for under half of them, and the cause for the rest is not known. That table supplies the V and J calls and clone size; D and trimming were determined from the DNA. This sample is represented by about 150,000 clones; around three quarters of them were singletons. Roughly 2% of the sample belongs to the ten largest clones.

The cohort consisted of 600 or so healthy bone marrow donors. Cohort members were all nominally healthy when sampled, although unrecorded immune exposures were likely present. The donor was CMV seropositive and belonged to the group of 250 to 350 seropositive cohort members. Every donor gave a peripheral blood sample, and the peripheral blood mononuclear cells from that sample were used for TCR beta sequencing. The Qiagen DNeasy Blood Extraction Kit was used to extract genomic DNA from the blood cell samples. This TCR came from a woman aged 60-70 years in good health and CMV-seropositive. The V and J segments used are TRBV5-1 and TRBJ2-1; 13 nucleotides in the junction match TRBD2. Sequenced sample: PBMCs. The CDR3 protein: CASSPRTSGRVDEQFF. The bases read TGCGCCAGCAGCCCCCGGACTAGCGGGAGAGTCGATGAGCAGTTCTTC.